This T cell receptor beta chain is drawn from a study of response to subunit inactivated influenza vaccine. Study-level findings and limits: The study's authors posited that every seasonal influenza vaccination enlists few new T cells.

V trimming: 5 bases; J trimming: 0 bases; junction bases outside the gene matches: 6. The CDR3 contains 15 residues. TCRdb re-called the RT-PCR reads with MiXCR, one entry per CDR3 protein. The profile shows 650,000 to 850,000 distinct CDR3 sequences, approximately 15% of them singletons. The sample holds a few counts of this clonotype. Its antigen is not identified. The material sequenced was PBMCs from blood, taken less than 15 days before vaccination. This chain links TRBV12-3 or TRBV12-4 with TRBJ2-5; 7 bases align to TRBD1. The receptor was isolated from a man aged 45-65 years who received an inactivated influenza vaccine. CDR3 protein: CASSIRQGHQETQYF. The CDR3 DNA reads TGTGCCAGCAGTATCCGACAGGGTCACCAAGAGACCCAGTACTTC.